The rows below give T cell receptor beta chains drawn from one sample of a study of T cells in localized non-small cell lung cancer. Some clones are missing from TCRdb's copy, which holds only in-frame ones; the method was immunoSEQ multiplex PCR. The table shows fewer than 30,000 clones, with less than 95% occurring only once. The material was peripheral blood, obtained before any cancer treatment. The receptor source for this set is a woman between 35 and 75 years old with stage I lung adenocarcinoma. CDR3s leave out the opening cysteine and the closing phenylalanine or tryptophan. Size tells how often a clone was seen (once, few, many) or the class of an expanded clone, and some rows leave it out.

J: TRBJ1-4
size: .
V: TRBV29-1
CDR3: SVTTDLEELF

J: TRBJ2-1
size: .
V: TRBV7-6
CDR3: ASSSDRGQYNEQF

J: TRBJ2-7
size: .
V: TRBV5-1
CDR3: ASSLGGDNEQY

J: TRBJ1-1
size: .
V: TRBV7-2
CDR3: ASSLDRVNTEAF

J: TRBJ2-1
size: .
V: TRBV30
CDR3: AWSQGLAYNEQF

J: TRBJ1-1
size: .
V: TRBV7-2
CDR3: ASTPGPWNTEAF

J: TRBJ2-7
size: .
V: TRBV5-1
CDR3: ASSLSGVSYEQY

J: TRBJ1-5
size: medium-sized
V: TRBV30
CDR3: AWAGQGALQAQH

J: TRBJ2-6
size: .
V: TRBV29-1
CDR3: SVGSTGANVLT

J: TRBJ2-1
size: .
V: TRBV19
CDR3: ASSPLGGSSYNEQF

J: TRBJ1-4
size: .
V: TRBV7-9
CDR3: ASSAPPLQGIEKLF

J: TRBJ1-5
size: .
V: TRBV2
CDR3: ASTQGFRQPQH

J: TRBJ2-7
size: .
V: TRBV11-2
CDR3: ASSLGGGGEQY

J: TRBJ1-2
size: .
V: TRBV5-4
CDR3: ASSRGGANYGYT

J: TRBJ1-2
size: .
V: TRBV19
CDR3: ASSGWGVRGYT

J: TRBJ2-1
size: once
V: TRBV7-2
CDR3: ASSRGTPVWEQF

J: TRBJ2-7
size: .
V: TRBV10-2
CDR3: ASRSVAGSSYEQY

J: TRBJ2-2
size: few
V: TRBV9
CDR3: ASSTGNTGELF

J: TRBJ2-5
size: once
V: TRBV7-2
CDR3: ASSQQAGPGTQY

J: TRBJ2-7
size: .
V: TRBV28
CDR3: ASSLSLTGAVEQY

J: TRBJ1-1
size: .
V: TRBV7-2
CDR3: ASSLAAGSTEAF

J: TRBJ2-7
size: .
V: TRBV2
CDR3: ASSTTYEQY

J: TRBJ1-2
size: .
V: TRBV6-1
CDR3: ASSEAARDRGLGYT

J: TRBJ2-5
size: .
V: TRBV7-2
CDR3: ASSLWGAGETQY

J: TRBJ2-2
size: .
V: TRBV4-1
CDR3: ASSQGGAGGELF

J: TRBJ1-6
size: .
V: TRBV5-6
CDR3: ASRFRAGSSYNSPLH

J: TRBJ1-5
size: .
V: TRBV5-5
CDR3: ASSLGQAFNQPQH

J: TRBJ1-1
size: .
V: TRBV11-2
CDR3: ASHSRRQNTEAF

J: TRBJ1-1
size: .
V: TRBV2
CDR3: ASSVEGQNTEAF

J: TRBJ1-5
size: .
V: TRBV27
CDR3: ASSPLGGEIFNQPQH

J: TRBJ1-3
size: few
V: TRBV6-6
CDR3: ASSVQGKGNTIY

J: TRBJ2-1
size: .
V: TRBV14
CDR3: ASSHRGGGNEQF

J: TRBJ2-2
size: .
V: TRBV5-1
CDR3: ASSLVGRNTGELF